This T cell receptor beta chain was documented in a study of blood T cell repertoires in COVID-19. Study as a whole: There were acute and convalescent COVID-19 samples, and they came from the United States, Italy and Spain.

Participants were placed into cohorts based on the clinical history they reported. Libraries were prepared by immunoSEQ multiplex PCR; TCRdb keeps only in-frame clonotypes and omits some of them. The sample contains over 250,000 clones, more than 75% of which appear only once. The receptor was isolated from a woman in her 30s who had recovered from COVID-19. Sequenced: PBMCs or T cells enriched from blood (not recorded which).

CDR3: CASSLGVWDRGRSYGYTF. For the CDR3, the DNA is TGTGCCAGCAGCTTGGGCGTTTGGGACAGGGGGCGCAGCTATGGCTACACCTTC. The chain has TRBV5-8 and TRBJ1-2; 12 bases fit TRBD1. The CDR3 runs 18 residues. Germline trimming cut 0 bases from V and 4 bases from J; bases unmatched to any gene: 10. Germline V CDR1 and CDR2: SGHTS, YDEGEE.